This T cell receptor (beta chain) was identified in a study of T cell responses to AZD1222 COVID-19 vaccine. Points from the study as a whole: Among AZD1222 vaccinees, only six were seropositive at baseline. Along spike, vaccine-associated CD4 TCRs were found throughout, with dominance at 160-218 and 743-854. Reportedly, nearly half the spike-specific TCRs target unmutated variant regions. Repertoire collection took place solely once the T cell response had peaked.

V was pared by 5 bases and J by 4 bases, with 2 bases of the junction left unmatched. Germline V gene lookup returns CDR1 SEHNR and CDR2 FQNEAQ (reference sequence). CDR3 length: 14 residues. This clone was detected only once. What it binds is not known. TCRdb keeps only in-frame clones here, not all; method: immunoSEQ multiplex PCR. The sample has about 150,000 clones; over 75% are singletons. The TCR originated in an adult in good health. This chain connects TRBV7-9 to TRBJ1-6; the match to TRBD1 covers 7 bases. Sequencing used peripheral blood, obtained on day 0 of AZD1222 vaccination. Here the CDR3 reads CASSQGDYNSPLHF. The CDR3 DNA follows: TGTGCCAGCAGCCAGGGGGATTATAATTCACCCCTCCACTTT.